Given below is one T cell receptor beta chain in context. The antigen is not known. Germline assignment: CDR1 SNHLY and CDR2 FYNNEI. V dropped 6 bases and J dropped 8 bases, with 19 bases sitting between them. The CDR3 is 15 amino acids. Researchers ran immunoSEQ v3.0 at survey level. The sequencing target was roughly 35,000-55,000 T-cell genomes per sample. TCRdb's copy holds only in-frame clones and misses some; the assay was immunoSEQ multiplex PCR. In the table there are more than 15,000 clones, about 85% of which are singletons. The sample comes from a study of long-term antiretroviral therapy in people with HIV. Study summary: There is a gap of about a decade between the earliest samples and the later 2015 immediate-ART recommendation.

The study's findings and limits: Clones that had undergone expansion before ART prevailed in the repertoire throughout all time points. ART was followed by higher diversity that remained below transplant donor controls.

The rearrangement uses TRBV2 and TRBJ1-4; D is possibly TRBD1 (6 bases). The input for sequencing was unsorted PBMCs, taken about 1.2 years before starting antiretroviral therapy. The sequence derives from a man aged 30 to 45 with HIV. For the CDR3, the DNA is TGTGCCAGCAGGGGCGCACAGGGTCTGAGGGAAAAACTGTTTTTT. Translating gives CASRGAQGLREKLFF.